These 3 T cell receptor beta chains share one sample of origin, sequenced in a study of TIL therapy for anti-PD-1-resistant metastatic lung cancer (dated by TCRdb to about 2021). In light of the paper, this sample's time point label describes: pre-treatment sample, taken before nivolumab and TIL therapy. Using bias-controlled multiplex PCR with the immunoSEQ v3 hsTCRB kit, the TCR beta CDR3 regions were amplified from genomic DNA. Held by TCRdb, this immuneACCESS table contains in-frame sequences only and omits some clones. Under half of the omission traces to an unresolved V gene where checked; the cause of the rest is unknown. In this sample the table shows some 43,000 clones, less than 80% of which occur a single time. The biggest ten clones account for over 12% of the sample. The sequences come from blood, collected at baseline. These receptors came from a man in his sixties or seventies with non-small cell lung cancer.

The chain has TRBV6-6 and TRBJ1-2; tentatively, D is TRBD1 (5 bases). CDR1 and CDR2 (germline): MNHNY, SVGAGI (reference sequence). This CDR3 has 12 residues. V was shortened by 6 bases and J by 8 bases, with 13 bases between the two germline ends. The CDR3 protein is CASRGTSRGYTF. The CDR3, as DNA: TGTGCCAGCAGGGGGACGAGTAGAGGCTACACCTTC.

The chain combines TRBV12-5 with TRBJ2-3; 10 nucleotides match TRBD2. CDR3 length equals 21 residues. V lost 2 bases, J lost 0 bases, and 17 bases stayed unmatched. Germline values: CDR1 LGHNT, CDR2 FRNRAP. As DNA, the CDR3 is TGTGCTAGTGGTTTGCTACCAGGACTAGCGGTCCTCAAACCAAGCACAGATACGCAGTATTTT. It codes for CASGLLPGLAVLKPSTDTQYF.

This clone was observed once. This chain connects TRBV5-4 to TRBJ2-3; the D gene could be TRBD1 or TRBD2 (5 bases each). V lost 4 bases and J lost 1, with 22 bases in between. The CDR3 length is 18 residues. Germline V CDR1 and CDR2: SGHNT, YYREEE (reference sequence). CDR3 residues: CASSDRDLLSSRTDTQYF. CDR3 in DNA: TGTGCCAGCAGCGACCGGGACCTCCTTAGTTCGCGCACAGATACGCAGTATTTT.